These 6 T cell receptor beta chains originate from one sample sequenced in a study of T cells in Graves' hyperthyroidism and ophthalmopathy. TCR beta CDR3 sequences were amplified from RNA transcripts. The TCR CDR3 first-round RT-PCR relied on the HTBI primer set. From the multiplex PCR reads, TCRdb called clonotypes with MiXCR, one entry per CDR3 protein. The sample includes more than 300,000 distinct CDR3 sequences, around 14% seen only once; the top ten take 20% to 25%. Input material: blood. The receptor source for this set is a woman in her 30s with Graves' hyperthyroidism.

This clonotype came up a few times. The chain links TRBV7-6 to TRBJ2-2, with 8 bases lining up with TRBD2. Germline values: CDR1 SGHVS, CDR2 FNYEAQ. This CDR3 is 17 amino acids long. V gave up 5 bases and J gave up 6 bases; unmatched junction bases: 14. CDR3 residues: CASSHPLREATAGELFF. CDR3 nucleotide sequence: TGTGCCAGCAGCCACCCATTGCGGGAGGCCACAGCCGGGGAGCTGTTTTTT.

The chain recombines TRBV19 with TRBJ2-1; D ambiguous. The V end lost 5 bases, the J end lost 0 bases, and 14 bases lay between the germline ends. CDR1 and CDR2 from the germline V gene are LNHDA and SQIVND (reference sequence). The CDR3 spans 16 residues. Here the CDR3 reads CASSPLSLDSYNEQFF. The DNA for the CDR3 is TGTGCCAGTAGTCCTCTAAGCCTCGACTCCTACAATGAGCAGTTCTTC. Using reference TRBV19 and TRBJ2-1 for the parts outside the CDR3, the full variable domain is DGGITQSPKYLFRKEGQNVTLSCEQNLNHDAMYWYRQDPGQGLRLIYYSQIVNDFQKGDIAEGYSVSREKKESFPLTVTSAQKNPTAFYLCASSPLSLDSYNEQFFGPGTRLTVL.

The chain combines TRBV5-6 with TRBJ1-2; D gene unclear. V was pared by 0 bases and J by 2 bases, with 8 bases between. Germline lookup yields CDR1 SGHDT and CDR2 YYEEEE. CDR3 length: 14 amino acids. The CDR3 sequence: CASSLEGINYGYTF. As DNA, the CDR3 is TGTGCCAGCAGCTTGGAAGGCATAAACTATGGCTACACCTTC.

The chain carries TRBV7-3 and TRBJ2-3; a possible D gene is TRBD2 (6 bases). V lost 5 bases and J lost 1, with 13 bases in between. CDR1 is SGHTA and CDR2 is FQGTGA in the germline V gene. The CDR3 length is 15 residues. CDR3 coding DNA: TGTGCCAGCAGCCCAGGAGGGGTAGGCACAGATACGCAGTATTTT. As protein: CASSPGGVGTDTQYF.

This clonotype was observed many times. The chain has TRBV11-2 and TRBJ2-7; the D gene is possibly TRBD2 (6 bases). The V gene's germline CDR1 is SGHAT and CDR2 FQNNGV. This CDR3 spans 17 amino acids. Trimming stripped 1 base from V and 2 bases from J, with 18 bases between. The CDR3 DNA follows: TGTGCCAGCAGCTTAGGGCCCCCCCGCGGGAAGGCCTACGAGCAGTACTTC. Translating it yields CASSLGPPRGKAYEQYF.

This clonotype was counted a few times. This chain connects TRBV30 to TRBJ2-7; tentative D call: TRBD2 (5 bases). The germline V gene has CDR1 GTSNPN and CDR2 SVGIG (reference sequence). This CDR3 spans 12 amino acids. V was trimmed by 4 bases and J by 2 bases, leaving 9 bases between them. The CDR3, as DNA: TGTGCCTGGACATCCGGGGCCTACGAGCAGTACTTC. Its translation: CAWTSGAYEQYF.